The 13 T cell receptor beta chains below all came from one sample that was sequenced in a study of T cell responses to AZD1222 COVID-19 vaccine. Sequencing was performed with immunoSEQ multiplex PCR; in TCRdb, only in-frame clones are kept and a portion is missing. Of about 200,000 clones detected, 85% to 95% appear once; the ten largest clones hold 1% to 1.5%. Sequenced here: peripheral blood, sampled on day 0 of AZD1222 vaccination. All receptors derive from an adult in good health.

The gene calls are TRBV7-8 and TRBJ2-7, with 12 positions matching TRBD1. Germline V gives CDR1 SGHVS, CDR2 FQNEAQ. The CDR3 has 16 residues. J lost 4 bases, V lost 4 bases, and 8 bases had no gene match. CDR3 protein: CASSSLPGQGAYEQYF. In DNA form, the CDR3 reads TGTGCCAGCAGCTCACTCCCGGGACAGGGGGCATACGAGCAGTACTTC.

This clone was seen once. The chain employs TRBV3-1 (or the pseudogene TRBV3-2) and TRBJ2-5; 11 bases map to TRBD2. The J segment lost 3 bases and the V segment lost 4 bases, leaving 4 bases of the junction unmatched. The CDR3 extends over 15 amino acids. CDR1 is LGHDT, CDR2 YNNKEL, per germline (reference sequence). This chain's CDR3 is CASSLRLAGKETQYF. CDR3 nucleotide sequence: TGTGCCAGCAGCCTCAGACTAGCGGGGAAAGAGACCCAGTACTTC.

The chain employs TRBV19 and TRBJ1-1, with TRBD1 identical over 9 bases. This CDR3 contains 15 residues. Germline-derived CDR1 and CDR2 are LNHDA and SQIVND (reference sequence). With 0 bases clipped from V and 11 bases from J, the junction kept 10 bases outside the gene matches. This chain's CDR3 is CASSIENRGRDGAFF. The CDR3 coding sequence is TGTGCCAGTAGTATAGAAAACAGGGGGCGTGATGGGGCTTTCTTT. Variable domain in full (rest from reference TRBV19 and TRBJ1-1): DGGITQSPKYLFRKEGQNVTLSCEQNLNHDAMYWYRQDPGQGLRLIYYSQIVNDFQKGDIAEGYSVSREKKESFPLTVTSAQKNPTAFYLCASSIENRGRDGAFFGQGTRLTVV.

This clone appeared once. The J gene is TRBJ1-2, the V gene TRBV5-1, with D unresolved. Germline V lookup: CDR1 SGHRS, CDR2 YFSETQ. This CDR3 region has 17 residues. V gave up 0 bases and J gave up 4 bases, with 19 bases separating them. The CDR3 nucleotides are TGCGCCAGCAGCTTGGGTCGGGGTCGGGCCCTCGGCTATGGCTACACCTTC. Translating it yields CASSLGRGRALGYGYTF.

The rearrangement links TRBV11-2 to TRBJ1-3; TRBD1 might be the D (5 bases). The V and J ends lost 1 base and 2 bases respectively, with 12 bases between them. This CDR3 spans 16 amino acids. Germline lookup yields CDR1 SGHAT and CDR2 FQNNGV. CDR3 sequence (DNA): TGTGCCAGCAGCTTAGCGACGTCAGGGACTGGAAACACCATATATTTT. Translated, it gives CASSLATSGTGNTIYF.

The rearrangement uses TRBV6-1 and TRBJ1-5, with no clear D. The V and J ends lost 1 base and 15 bases respectively, with 7 bases between them. This CDR3 contains 10 residues. Germline V lookup: CDR1 MNHNS, CDR2 SASEGT. The CDR3 region is CASSEGTMHF. In DNA, the CDR3 is TGTGCCAGCAGTGAAGGGACCATGCATTTT.

The chain employs TRBV7-9 and TRBJ2-7; the D gene is possibly TRBD2 (5 bases). Germline V gives CDR1 SEHNR, CDR2 FQNEAQ (reference sequence). V lost 3 bases and J 4 bases, leaving 7 bases between the germline ends. The CDR3 is 12 amino acids. CDR3 nucleotide sequence: TGTGCCAGCAGCTTGTCGGGGTACGAGCAGTACTTC. This codes for CASSLSGYEQYF.

The chain employs TRBV11-2 and TRBJ1-2, with 7 bases lining up with TRBD1. The CDR3 contains 14 residues. Germline assignment: CDR1 SGHAT and CDR2 FQNNGV. J lost 4 bases, V lost 4 bases, and 6 bases had no gene match. In DNA form, the CDR3 reads TGTGCCAGCAGCTCCGACAGGGTAACCTATGGCTACACCTTC. This gives the protein CASSSDRVTYGYTF. Complete variable domain (other parts from reference TRBV11-2 and TRBJ1-2): EAGVAQSPRYKIIEKRQSVAFWCNPISGHATLYWYQQILGQGPKLLIQFQNNGVVDDSQLPKDRFSAERLKGVDSTLKIQPAKLEDSAVYLCASSSDRVTYGYTFGSGTRLTVV.

This rearrangement joins TRBV7-2 to TRBJ1-3, with 7 positions matching TRBD1. Germline CDR1 and CDR2: SGHTA and FQGNSA. V lost 3 bases, J lost 1 base, and 12 bases stayed unmatched. The CDR3 contains 18 residues. The CDR3 is CASSLAYRGLGSGNTIYF. CDR3 coding DNA: TGTGCCAGCAGCTTGGCGTACAGGGGACTCGGTTCTGGAAACACCATATATTTT.

V gene TRBV6-6 combines with J gene TRBJ1-2; 9 positions agree with TRBD1. The germline CDR1 and CDR2 sequences are MNHNY and SVGAGI (reference sequence). V gave up 7 bases and J gave up 7 bases; unmatched junction bases: 10. The CDR3 is 14 amino acids. In nucleotides, the CDR3 is TGTGCCAGCATTGAACAGGGGGCTAGAGGTGGCTACACCTTC. Translation: CASIEQGARGGYTF.

The rearrangement uses TRBV29-1 and TRBJ2-1; possibly TRBD1 for D (5 bases). CDR3 length: 15 amino acids. CDR1 SQVTM and CDR2 ANQGSEA come from the germline V gene. V was clipped by 4 bases and J by 2 bases, with 15 bases between them. In DNA, the CDR3 is TGCAGCGTTGTCCCTTGGGGCCGGCCCTACAATGAGCAGTTCTTC. It codes for CSVVPWGRPYNEQFF.

The chain combines TRBV5-1 with TRBJ2-2; a weak D match, TRBD1 (6 bases). Trimming shortened V by 0 bases and J by 6 bases, and 15 bases separated the two germline ends. Germline V lookup: CDR1 SGHRS, CDR2 YFSETQ. The CDR3 has 16 amino acids. Here the CDR3 reads CASSLAGTQSSGELFF. The CDR3 bases are TGCGCCAGCAGCTTGGCCGGGACACAATCCTCCGGGGAGCTGTTTTTT.

The chain links TRBV11-2 to TRBJ2-7; TRBD1 or TRBD2 may be the D gene (7 bases each). V dropped 5 bases and J dropped 3 bases, with 14 bases sitting between them. The CDR3 is 14 residues long. CDR1 SGHAT and CDR2 FQNNGV come from the germline V gene. CDR3 in amino acids: CASSLQGGSYEQYF. Written as DNA, the CDR3 is TGTGCCAGCAGCCTCCAGGGGGGGAGCTACGAGCAGTACTTC.